Shown below are 12 T cell receptor beta chains from a single sample sequenced in a study of shared clonotypes between healthy human individuals (dated by TCRdb to 2018 to 2021). CD8 naive samples were obtained by positive selection for CCR7 among CD45RO-negative cells, yielding a CD45RA+CCR7+ population from which TemRA cells were excluded. The library relied on the immunoSEQ multiplex PCR assay. TCRdb took over this immuneACCESS table, retaining in-frame rearrangements with V and J assigned. Such tables are incomplete; in checked studies, under half of the missing clones stem from an unresolved V gene, and the remainder is unexplained. Counted in this sample were about 750,000 clones; about 92% of them appeared once. Clones ranked in the top ten supply less than 25% of the sample. Sequencing was performed on naive CD8+ T cells sorted from blood. This specimen's cell subset or site label, interpreted: CD45RA+CCR7+. The source is a young man in good health.

J is TRBJ2-1 and V is TRBV7-9; 9 nucleotides match TRBD1. This CDR3 spans 14 amino acids. Trimming at V came to 2 bases and at J to 8 bases, leaving 4 bases not matched to a gene. Germline V CDR1 and CDR2: SEHNR, FQNEAQ (reference sequence). The CDR3 loop reads CASSLTGGSDEQFF. CDR3 sequence (DNA): TGTGCCAGCAGCTTAACAGGGGGCTCGGATGAGCAGTTCTTC. The variable domain in full, with the rest retrieved from reference TRBV7-9 and TRBJ2-1, is DTGVSQNPRHKITKRGQNVTFRCDPISEHNRLYWYRQTLGQGPEFLTYFQNEAQLEKSRLLSDRFSAERPKGSFSTLEIQRTEQGDSAMYLCASSLTGGSDEQFFGPGTRLTVL.

This clone was seen a single time. The rearrangement links TRBV5-8 to TRBJ2-7, with a weak D call TRBD1 (7 bases). V lost 1 base, J lost 7 bases, and 18 bases lay in between. CDR3 length equals 15 residues. Germline lookup yields CDR1 SGHTS and CDR2 YDEGEE. The CDR3: CASSLRLRGTGEQYF. In DNA form, the CDR3 reads TGTGCCAGCAGCTTGAGGCTCAGGGGGACTGGTGAGCAGTACTTC. The complete variable domain, with remaining parts taken from reference TRBV5-8 and TRBJ2-7, reads EAGVTQSPTHLIKTRGQQATLRCSPISGHTSVYWYQQALGLGLQFLLWYDEGEERNRGNFPPRFSGRQFPNYSSELNVNALELEDSALYLCASSLRLRGTGEQYFGPGTRLTVT.

The V call is TRBV5-4, the J call TRBJ2-3, with D possibly TRBD2 on 8 matching bases. The germline gives CDR1 SGHNT, CDR2 YYREEE (reference sequence). Trimming took off 2 bases at V and 2 bases at J, with 15 bases between the two ends. CDR3 size: 16 residues. The DNA of the CDR3 is TGTGCCAGCAGCTTCGGGGGGGGACAGTACACAGATACGCAGTATTTT. Translated, it gives CASSFGGGQYTDTQYF.

A note on this clone: Additional DNA sequences in this sample encode the identical CDR3. V gene TRBV7-7 combines with J gene TRBJ2-1; unclear D gene. Trimming removed 1 base from V and 1 base from J, with 5 bases in between. This CDR3 has 14 residues. Germline V gives CDR1 SSHAT, CDR2 FNYEAQ (reference sequence). The CDR3 region has the DNA TGTGCCAGCAGCTTAGGGGGATCCTACAATGAGCAGTTCTTC. It encodes CASSLGGSYNEQFF. The whole variable domain, filled in from reference TRBV7-7 and TRBJ2-1, reads GAGVSQSPRYKVTKRGQDVTLRCDPISSHATLYWYQQALGQGPEFLTYFNYEAQPDKSGLPSDRFSAERPEGSISTLTIQRTEQRDSAMYRCASSLGGSYNEQFFGPGTRLTVL.

Turning to this clone: Other DNA sequences in the same sample also yield this CDR3. V usage is TRBV29-1 and J usage is TRBJ2-7; 8 positions agree with TRBD1. The length of the CDR3 is 13 residues. After removal of 3 bases from V and 3 bases from J, the junction contained 4 bases not matched to a gene. The germline gives CDR1 SQVTM, CDR2 ANQGSEA. The CDR3 loop is CSVEGTGLYEQYF. The CDR3 nucleotides are TGCAGCGTTGAGGGGACAGGACTCTACGAGCAGTACTTC.

The chain couples TRBV18 to TRBJ2-3; 8 nucleotides align to TRBD1. Germline lookup yields CDR1 KGHSH and CDR2 LQKENI. Trimming cost V 3 bases and J 5 bases; bases outside gene matches: 7. The CDR3 consists of 15 residues. The CDR3 reads CASSPGTGGRDTQYF. The CDR3 bases are TGTGCCAGCTCACCGGGAACAGGGGGGAGAGATACGCAGTATTTT.

The chain is built from TRBV7-6 and TRBJ2-3; D perhaps matches TRBD2 (6 bases). V was pared by 5 bases and J by 6 bases, with 9 bases between. Germline values: CDR1 SGHVS, CDR2 FNYEAQ. CDR3 size: 12 residues. CDR3 sequence: CASSGTVDTQYF. The CDR3 coding sequence is TGTGCCAGCAGCGGGACTGTTGATACGCAGTATTTT.

The table lists this clone with a count of one. The chain links TRBV9 to TRBJ2-3; 14 bases agree with TRBD2. Germline loops: CDR1 SGDLS, CDR2 YYNGEE. The CDR3 consists of 17 residues. V lost 1 base to trimming and J lost 5 bases; unmatched junction nucleotides: 6. Here the CDR3 DNA reads TGTGCCAGCAGCGTACCCGGGACTAGCGGGAGTAAAGATACGCAGTATTTT. Its translation is CASSVPGTSGSKDTQYF.

This rearrangement joins TRBV11-1 to TRBJ1-2; D is ambiguous. The CDR3 has 14 amino acids. The germline V gene encodes CDR1 SGHAT and CDR2 FQDESV (reference sequence). V was shortened by 2 bases and J by 6 bases, with 13 bases between the two germline ends. CDR3 sequence reads: CASSLPLDRNGYTF. CDR3 nucleotides: TGTGCCAGCAGCTTACCCCTGGACCGGAATGGCTACACCTTC.

The chain recombines TRBV27 with TRBJ2-3, with D unresolved. Germline-derived CDR1 and CDR2 are MNHEY and SMNVEV (reference sequence). The V end was cut by 5 bases, the J end by 2 bases, with 14 bases between. The CDR3 is 15 amino acids. Here the CDR3 reads CASSPRVADTDTQYF. CDR3 sequence (DNA): TGTGCCAGCAGTCCCCGGGTAGCCGACACAGATACGCAGTATTTT.

The chain has TRBV19 and TRBJ2-7; maybe TRBD1 (7 bases). The germline V gene has CDR1 LNHDA and CDR2 SQIVND (reference sequence). CDR3 length: 14 amino acids. Trimming removed 3 bases from V and 2 bases from J, with 11 bases in between. Here the CDR3 DNA reads TGTGCCAGTAGTATGCAGGGGGGTACCTACGAGCAGTACTTC. This translates into CASSMQGGTYEQYF.

The chain employs TRBV4-1 and TRBJ2-1, with D perhaps TRBD2 (6 bases). V was clipped by 2 bases and J by 2 bases, with 13 bases between them. This CDR3 has 16 amino acids. Germline CDR1 reads MGHRA; CDR2 reads YSYEKL. The CDR3 spells CASSQIGGTTYNEQFF. The CDR3 region has the DNA TGCGCCAGCAGCCAAATCGGGGGTACGACCTACAATGAGCAGTTCTTC.